A selection of T cell receptor beta chains follows, all from one sample in a study of blood T cell repertoires in COVID-19. The table came from immunoSEQ multiplex PCR; TCRdb's copy has only in-frame clones and leaves some out. The sample lists around 280,000 clones, roughly nine tenths occurring once. Sequenced: PBMCs or T cells enriched from blood (not recorded which). These receptors originate from a woman in her thirties or forties who had recovered from COVID-19. CDR3s include the opening cysteine and the closing phenylalanine or tryptophan. Each record gives: V gene, J gene, clone size, D gene, CDR3 protein, CDR3 DNA. D genes are given only for firm matches. Clone size is stated in some rows and not others, as once, few, many or a class when expanded.

TRBV2	TRBJ1-5	-	-	CASSDTGNQPQHF	TGTGCCAGCAGTGATACTGGCAATCAGCCCCAGCATTTT
TRBV7-9	TRBJ2-7	few	TRBD2	CASSSSGTSSYEQYF	TGTGCCAGCAGTTCTAGCGGGACAAGCTCCTACGAGCAGTACTTC
TRBV24-1	TRBJ1-2	-	TRBD1	CATSDTGGAGDGYTF	TGTGCCACCAGTGATACAGGGGGCGCGGGCGATGGCTACACCTTC
TRBV19	TRBJ1-2	once	-	CASRDSPGDPRGYTF	TGTGCCAGTAGAGATTCTCCCGGAGACCCAAGGGGCTACACCTTC
TRBV11-2	TRBJ2-7	-	TRBD2	CASRITSGGGEQYF	TGTGCCAGCAGGATAACCTCCGGGGGAGGGGAGCAGTACTTC
TRBV10-2	TRBJ1-1	-	-	CASRLSQNTEAFF	TGCGCCAGCAGATTGTCACAGAACACTGAAGCTTTCTTT
TRBV9	TRBJ2-3	-	TRBD2	CASSVGGSSTDTQYF	TGTGCCAGCAGCGTCGGGGGGTCTAGCACAGATACGCAGTATTTT
TRBV4-2	TRBJ2-3	-	-	CASSQSPGRGTDTQYF	TGTGCCAGCAGCCAATCTCCTGGGCGAGGCACAGATACGCAGTATTTT
TRBV28	TRBJ2-3	-	-	CASRGPSRGRTDTQYF	TGTGCCAGCAGGGGGCCCAGCCGCGGCCGCACAGATACGCAGTATTTT
TRBV5-1	TRBJ2-2	-	-	CASSGNPGLSTGELFF	TGCGCCAGCAGCGGGAACCCAGGGTTAAGCACCGGGGAGCTGTTTTTT
TRBV3-1/TRBV3-2	TRBJ2-2	-	TRBD2	CASSQDPSGRSTGELFF	TGTGCCAGCAGCCAAGATCCCAGCGGGAGATCCACCGGGGAGCTGTTTTTT
TRBV28	TRBJ2-1	-	-	CASSYQTYNEQFF	TGTGCCAGCAGTTATCAGACCTACAATGAGCAGTTCTTC
TRBV9	TRBJ2-3	-	-	CASSVGLRETDTQYF	TGTGCCAGCAGCGTAGGTTTGCGCGAGACAGATACGCAGTATTTT
TRBV7-8	TRBJ2-3	-	-	CASSPSARNTQYF	TGTGCCAGCAGCCCGTCTGCCAGGAATACGCAGTATTTT
TRBV6-1	TRBJ1-2	-	TRBD1	CASSETGQGGYTF	TGTGCCAGCAGTGAGACGGGACAGGGGGGCTACACCTTC
TRBV11-2	TRBJ2-2	-	TRBD2	CASKIGGAPGELFF	TGTGCCAGCAAAATCGGGGGGGCACCCGGGGAGCTGTTTTTT
TRBV5-1	TRBJ2-5	few	-	CASSVSEETQYF	TGCGCCAGCAGCGTCTCAGAAGAGACCCAGTACTTC
TRBV9	TRBJ2-1	many	-	CASSVVFPSSYNEQFF	TGTGCCAGCAGCGTAGTATTCCCGAGCTCCTACAATGAGCAGTTCTTC
TRBV6-2/TRBV6-3	TRBJ1-5	-	-	CASRPTGKGNQPQHF	TGTGCCAGCAGGCCTACAGGGAAGGGGAATCAGCCCCAGCATTTT
TRBV19	TRBJ2-3	-	-	CASSMRVADTQYF	TGTGCCAGTAGTATGAGGGTGGCAGATACGCAGTATTTT
TRBV5-1	TRBJ2-5	-	TRBD2	CASSLTPGLAGGETQYF	TGCGCCAGCAGCCTAACACCCGGACTAGCGGGAGGAGAGACCCAGTACTTC
TRBV6-1	TRBJ1-2	-	-	CASSDRGNYGYTF	TGTGCCAGCAGTGACAGGGGTAACTATGGCTACACCTTC